The rows below give T cell receptor beta chains drawn from one sample of a study of T cells in Graves' hyperthyroidism and ophthalmopathy. In TCRdb, the multiplex PCR reads were re-called with MiXCR into one record per CDR3 protein. The sample has about half a million distinct CDR3 sequences; around 21% are singletons. The specimen sequenced was blood. The source is a man younger than 35 with Graves' hyperthyroidism. CDR3s include the opening cysteine and the closing phenylalanine or tryptophan. The D gene is left open where the match is weak. Only some rows state a clone size, as once, few, many or a class for expanded clones.

j_gene	d_gene	v_gene	abundance	CDR3nt	CDR3aa
TRBJ2-2	-	TRBV6-4	-	TGTGCCAGCAGTGAGGACGGGAACACCGGGGAGCTGTTTTTT	CASSEDGNTGELFF
TRBJ2-7	-	TRBV6-1	many	TGTGCCAGCATCTTAGGACAGTCCTACGAGCAGTACTTC	CASILGQSYEQYF
TRBJ1-6	-	TRBV10-3	many	TGTGCCATCAGTGACGACCCGGGATCCACCTATAATTCACCCCTCCACTTT	CAISDDPGSTYNSPLHF
TRBJ2-2	TRBD1	TRBV4-1	few	TGCGCCAGCAGTCGGACAGGGGTCCGGGAGCTGTTTTTT	CASSRTGVRELFF
TRBJ2-5	TRBD1	TRBV30	few	TGTGCCTGGAGTGTGGGACAGGGGGATAGGGAGACCCAGTACTTC	CAWSVGQGDRETQYF
TRBJ1-2	-	TRBV10-3	few	TGTGCCATCAGCGCCACTACAGGGTCTGGCTACACCTTC	CAISATTGSGYTF
TRBJ1-1	-	TRBV14	few	TGTGCCAGCAGCCCGGGTGGGGGGTGCACTGAAGCTTTCTTT	CASSPGGGCTEAFF
TRBJ1-2	TRBD1	TRBV6-2/TRBV6-3	many	TGTGCCAGCAGTTACTCTGTCCCGGGACAGGTTTTGGACTATGGCTACACCTTC	CASSYSVPGQVLDYGYTF
TRBJ1-1	TRBD1	TRBV15	-	TGTGCCACCAGCAGAGAATCGACAGGGGGGACCACTGAAGCTTTCTTT	CATSRESTGGTTEAFF
TRBJ2-5	-	TRBV12-3/TRBV12-4	-	TGTGCCAGCAGTACTAGTCTATCGTGGGAGACCCAGTACTTC	CASSTSLSWETQYF
TRBJ1-2	TRBD1	TRBV10-3	-	TGTGCCATCAGTCAACAGGGGGACTATGGCTACACCTTC	CAISQQGDYGYTF
TRBJ1-5	TRBD1	TRBV12-5	once	TGTGCTAGTGGTCATTCAAGACAGGGGAATCAGCCCCAGCATTTT	CASGHSRQGNQPQHF
TRBJ1-6	-	TRBV4-1	few	TGCGCCAGCAGCCCGCAAGAGCATTCACCCCTCCACTTT	CASSPQEHSPLHF
TRBJ1-5	TRBD1	TRBV10-1	many	TGCGCCAGCCAGGACAGGGCGTATGTGGTGTGTCAGCCCCAGCATTTT	CASQDRAYVVCQPQHF
TRBJ2-5	-	TRBV2	-	TGTGCCAGCAGTGATGTGTGGGGCGAGACCCAGTACTTC	CASSDVWGETQYF
TRBJ1-1	TRBD1	TRBV24-1	-	TGTGCGAAGGGGGCGACGAACACTGAAGCTTTCTTT	CAKGATNTEAFF
TRBJ2-7	-	TRBV12-3/TRBV12-4	-	TGTGCCAGCAGTTTAGTAGGGTGGCACGAGCAGTACTTC	CASSLVGWHEQYF
TRBJ1-1	-	TRBV6-1	many	TGTGCCAGCAGCGACGTCAGGGGAGACACTGAAGCTTTCTTT	CASSDVRGDTEAFF
TRBJ2-7	-	TRBV20-1	-	TGCAGTGCTAGAAGTGGCAATTCCTACGAGCAGTACTTC	CSARSGNSYEQYF
TRBJ2-7	-	TRBV20-1	many	TGCAGTGCTGCCGTCTGGGTAAACGAGCAGTACTTC	CSAAVWVNEQYF
TRBJ2-2	-	TRBV29-1	few	TGCAGCGTTGTGGAGGGGAACACCGGGGAGCTGTTTTTT	CSVVEGNTGELFF
TRBJ1-1	TRBD1	TRBV2	-	TGTGCCTTCAAGGGGGCCACTGAAGCTTTCTTT	CAFKGATEAFF
TRBJ1-1	-	TRBV19	many	TGTGCCAGTAGTATAACTGGAGCGACTGAAGCTTTCTTT	CASSITGATEAFF
TRBJ1-2	TRBD1	TRBV20-1	many	TGCAGTGCTACAGGGGGAAACTATGGCTACACCTTC	CSATGGNYGYTF
TRBJ1-2	-	TRBV4-1	many	TGCGCCAGCAGCCAAGATTCGGCAGGAGGCCCATATGGCTACACCTTC	CASSQDSAGGPYGYTF
TRBJ1-1	-	TRBV29-1	many	TGCAGTTCCGGGGGGGGTATGAACACTGAAGCTTTCTTT	CSSGGGMNTEAFF
TRBJ1-1	-	TRBV6-1	many	TGTGCCAGCAGGAGAACCGTTCATCTGAACACTGAAGCTTTCTTT	CASRRTVHLNTEAFF
TRBJ2-7	TRBD1	TRBV11-1	few	TGTGCCAGCAGCTCCCGGCTAGGACAGGACTCATACGAGCAGTACTTC	CASSSRLGQDSYEQYF
TRBJ2-4	-	TRBV5-1	many	TGCGCCAGCAGCTTGGAACAGGGAAGCATTCAGTACTTC	CASSLEQGSIQYF
TRBJ1-2	-	TRBV12-3/TRBV12-4	many	TGTGCCAGCACTCTCATTCTGGGGACAACGGCACATGGCTACACCTTC	CASTLILGTTAHGYTF
TRBJ2-7	-	TRBV7-9	many	TGTGCCAGCAGCGACGGACTCCTCTACGAGCAGTACTTC	CASSDGLLYEQYF
TRBJ2-5	-	TRBV12-3/TRBV12-4	many	TGTGCCAGCAGTTCCCTCCCCGGGACCCAGTACTTC	CASSSLPGTQYF
TRBJ1-5	-	TRBV20-1	many	TGCAGTGCTAGACAGGCTAGCAATCAGCCCCAGCATTTT	CSARQASNQPQHF